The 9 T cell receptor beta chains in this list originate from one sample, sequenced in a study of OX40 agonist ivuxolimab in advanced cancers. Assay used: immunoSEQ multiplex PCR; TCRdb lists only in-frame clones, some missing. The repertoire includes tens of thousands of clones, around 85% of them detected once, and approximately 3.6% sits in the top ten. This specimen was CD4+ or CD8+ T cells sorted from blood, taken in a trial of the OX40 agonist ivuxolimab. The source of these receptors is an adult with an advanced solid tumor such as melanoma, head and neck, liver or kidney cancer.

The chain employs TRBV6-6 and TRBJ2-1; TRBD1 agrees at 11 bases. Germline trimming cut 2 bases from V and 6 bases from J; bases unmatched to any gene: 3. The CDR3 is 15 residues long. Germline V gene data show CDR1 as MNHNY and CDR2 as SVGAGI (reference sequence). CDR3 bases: TGTGCCAGCAGTTACCCCGGGACAGGGGGCAATGAGCAGTTCTTC. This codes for CASSYPGTGGNEQFF.

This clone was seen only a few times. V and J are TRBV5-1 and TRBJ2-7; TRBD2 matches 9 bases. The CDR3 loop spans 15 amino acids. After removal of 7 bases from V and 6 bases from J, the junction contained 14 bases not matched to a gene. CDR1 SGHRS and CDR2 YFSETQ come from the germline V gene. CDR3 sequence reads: CASVPGGLAGGEQYF. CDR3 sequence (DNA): TGCGCCAGCGTCCCAGGGGGACTAGCTGGAGGCGAGCAGTACTTC.

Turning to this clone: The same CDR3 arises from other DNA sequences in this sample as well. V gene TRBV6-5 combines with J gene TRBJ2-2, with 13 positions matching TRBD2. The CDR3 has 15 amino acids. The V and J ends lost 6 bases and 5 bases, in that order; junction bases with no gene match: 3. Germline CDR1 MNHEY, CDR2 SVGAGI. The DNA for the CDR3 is TGTGCCAGCAGATCACTAGCGGGAGGGACCGGGGAGCTGTTTTTT. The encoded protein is CASRSLAGGTGELFF.

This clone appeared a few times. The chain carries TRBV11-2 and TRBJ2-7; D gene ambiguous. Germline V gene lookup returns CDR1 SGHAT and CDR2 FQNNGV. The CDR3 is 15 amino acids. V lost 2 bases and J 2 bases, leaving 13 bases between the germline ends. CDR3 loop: CASSLNAVGTYEQYF. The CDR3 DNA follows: TGTGCCAGCAGCTTAAATGCGGTGGGAACCTACGAGCAGTACTTC.

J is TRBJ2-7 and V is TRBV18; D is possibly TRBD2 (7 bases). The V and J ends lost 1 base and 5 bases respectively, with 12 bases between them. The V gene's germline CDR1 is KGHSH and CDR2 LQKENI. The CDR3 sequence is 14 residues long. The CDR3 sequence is CASSPRGGRDEQYF. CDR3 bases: TGTGCCAGCTCACCACGGGGGGGCCGAGACGAGCAGTACTTC.

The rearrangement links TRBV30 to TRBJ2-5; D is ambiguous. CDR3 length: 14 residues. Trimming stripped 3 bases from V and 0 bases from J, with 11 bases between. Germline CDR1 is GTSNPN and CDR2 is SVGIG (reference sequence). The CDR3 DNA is TGTGCCTGGAGCCCCTGGGCTAACCAAGAGACCCAGTACTTC. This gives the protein CAWSPWANQETQYF.

The DNA for the CDR3 is TGTGCCAGCAGCCCAGGGACAGGCCTTAACTATGGCTACACCTTC. Translating gives CASSPGTGLNYGYTF. The chain carries TRBV7-9 and TRBJ1-2; TRBD1 matches at 8 bases. The CDR3 runs 15 residues. Germline-derived CDR1 and CDR2 are SEHNR and FQNEAQ (reference sequence). Losses at the gene ends were 5 bases for V and 1 base for J; bases not matched to a gene: 6.

In DNA form, the CDR3 reads TGTGCCAGCAGCACCCGGGGGAGGGATTCACCCCTCCACTTT. The encoded protein is CASSTRGRDSPLHF. V is TRBV13 and J is TRBJ1-6, with TRBD1 as a possible D gene (5 bases). This CDR3 has 14 amino acids. Germline CDR1 reads PRHDT; CDR2 reads FYEKMQ (reference sequence). V lost 5 bases and J lost 8, with 13 bases in between.

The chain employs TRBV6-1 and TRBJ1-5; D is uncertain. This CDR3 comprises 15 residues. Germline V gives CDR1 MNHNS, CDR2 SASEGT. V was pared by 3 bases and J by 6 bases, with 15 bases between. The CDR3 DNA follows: TGTGCCAGCAGTGAGGGCAGAGGAGAGCGTCAGCCCCAGCATTTT. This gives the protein CASSEGRGERQPQHF.